The 7 T cell receptor beta chains in this list originate from one sample, sequenced in a study of low-dose radiotherapy and immunotherapy resistance in tumors. Priming of first-strand cDNA relied on TRAV- and TRBV-specific primers (covering alpha and beta chains). TCRs were put through roughly 20 PCR cycles of amplification with Phusion. A constant-region primer and the V-primer adapter served as the primer pair. MiXCR was run by TCRdb on the reads, yielding one entry per CDR3 protein. The data hold more than 15,000 distinct CDR3 sequences, with about 73% observed a single time. Receptors originate from a human donor with advanced metastatic prostate, ovarian, gallbladder or colorectal cancer (not recorded which). This table probably holds off-target reads from a library built for another chain.

The CDR3 protein is CSARSALLAGQAKNIQYF. Here the CDR3 DNA reads TGCAGTGCTAGGTCCGCTCTACTAGCGGGCCAAGCCAAAAACATTCAGTACTTC. The gene calls are TRBV20-1 and TRBJ2-4; 9 bases map to TRBD2. The CDR3 covers 18 residues. The germline gives CDR1 DFQATT, CDR2 SNEGSKA (reference sequence). The V and J ends lost 3 bases and 0 bases, in that order; junction bases with no gene match: 12.

This clonotype was seen a few times. J is TRBJ2-7 and V is TRBV11-2; D gene uncertain. CDR1 is SGHAT, CDR2 FQNNGV, per germline. This CDR3 contains 16 residues. Trimming took 1 base from V and 3 from J, leaving 16 bases between them. The CDR3 nucleotides read TGTGCCAGCAGCTTAGGAGTAGGCCCCAGAAACTACGAGCAGTACTTC. This translates into CASSLGVGPRNYEQYF.

The chain has TRBV19 and TRBJ2-1, with D perhaps matching TRBD1 or TRBD2 (5 bases each). The CDR3 has 17 residues. The V gene's germline CDR1 is LNHDA and CDR2 SQIVND (reference sequence). V gave up 4 bases and J gave up 5 bases, with 21 bases separating them. Here the CDR3 reads CASSNSPRGVGDNEQFF. As DNA, the CDR3 is TGTGCCAGTAGTAACAGCCCACGAGGGGTGGGGGACAATGAGCAGTTCTTC.

This clonotype was observed a handful of times. The chain is built from TRBV28 and TRBJ1-2, with D hard to call. V lost 7 bases, J lost 2 bases, and 8 bases lay in between. This CDR3 contains 12 residues. Per the germline V gene, CDR1 is MDHEN and CDR2 is SYDVKM. CDR3: CASTGVNYGYTF. The CDR3 coding sequence is TGTGCCAGCACAGGTGTAAACTATGGCTACACCTTC.

J is TRBJ2-7 and V is TRBV11-2; 9 positions match TRBD1. The CDR3 is made up of 13 amino acids. CDR1 SGHAT and CDR2 FQNNGV come from the germline V gene. Trimming took 5 bases from V and 7 from J; bases not matched to a gene: 6. The CDR3 reads CASSPPGQGEQYF. CDR3 DNA sequence: TGTGCCAGCAGCCCGCCCGGACAGGGGGAGCAGTACTTC.

The chain combines TRBV4-3 with TRBJ2-7; D is tentatively TRBD1 or TRBD2 (5 bases each). Germline V gene data show CDR1 as LGHNA and CDR2 as YSLEER. Trimming pared 6 bases from V and 2 bases from J, leaving 14 bases between. This CDR3 is built from 14 residues. The CDR3 protein is CASSIWMGPYEQYF. CDR3 DNA: TGCGCCAGCAGTATATGGATGGGACCCTACGAGCAGTACTTC.

This chain links TRBV1 with TRBJ2-1; the table gives TRBD2 as D, unverified against the DNA. TRBV1 is a recognized pseudogene. The CDR3 sequence is 16 residues long. The DNA of the CDR3 is TGCACCAGCAGCCAAGTCGAGCGGGGGGGTTACAATGAGCAGTTCTTC. Translation: CTSSQVERGGYNEQFF.